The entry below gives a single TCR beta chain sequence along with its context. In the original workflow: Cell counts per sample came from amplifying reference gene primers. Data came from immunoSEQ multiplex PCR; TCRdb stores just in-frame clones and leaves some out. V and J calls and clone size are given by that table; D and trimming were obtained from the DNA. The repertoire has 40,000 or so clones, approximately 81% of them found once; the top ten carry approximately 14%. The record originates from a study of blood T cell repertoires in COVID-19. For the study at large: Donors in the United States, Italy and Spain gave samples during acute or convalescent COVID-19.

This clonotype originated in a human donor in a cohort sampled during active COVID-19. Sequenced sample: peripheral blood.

The CDR3 nucleotides read TGTGCCAGCAGCTTGACAGGGGAGACTCCTAATGAAAAACTGTTTTTT. Translation gives CASSLTGETPNEKLFF. The rearrangement joins TRBV11-2 to TRBJ1-4; 8 nucleotides agree with TRBD1. Per the germline V gene, CDR1 is SGHAT and CDR2 is FQNNGV. The V segment lost 3 bases and the J segment 3 bases; nucleotides outside the gene matches: 6. The CDR3 runs 16 residues.